This entry features one T cell receptor beta chain sequence. The data are from a study of cytomegalovirus exposure and HLA in healthy donors. PCR involved 60 Vbeta and 13 Jbeta primers. Authors' data handling: There were about 80 million unique TCR beta chains by a later count, and 8.5 million to 14 million of them were shared. Libraries were prepared by immunoSEQ multiplex PCR; TCRdb keeps only in-frame clonotypes and omits some of them. V and J calls and clone size come straight from that table; D and trimming were deduced from the DNA. This table holds some 160,000 clones, roughly 82% found once. The CDR3 runs 14 residues. Trimming stripped 1 base from V and 1 base from J, with 4 bases between. Germline loops: CDR1 SGHTA, CDR2 FQGTGA.

This clonotype was sampled from a male donor in good health and CMV-seronegative. Sequenced input: PBMCs. The V and J genes are TRBV7-3 and TRBJ2-2; D remains unclear. CDR3 nucleotide sequence: TGTGCCAGCAGCTTAAGCAGGAACACCGGGGAGCTGTTTTTT. This codes for CASSLSRNTGELFF.